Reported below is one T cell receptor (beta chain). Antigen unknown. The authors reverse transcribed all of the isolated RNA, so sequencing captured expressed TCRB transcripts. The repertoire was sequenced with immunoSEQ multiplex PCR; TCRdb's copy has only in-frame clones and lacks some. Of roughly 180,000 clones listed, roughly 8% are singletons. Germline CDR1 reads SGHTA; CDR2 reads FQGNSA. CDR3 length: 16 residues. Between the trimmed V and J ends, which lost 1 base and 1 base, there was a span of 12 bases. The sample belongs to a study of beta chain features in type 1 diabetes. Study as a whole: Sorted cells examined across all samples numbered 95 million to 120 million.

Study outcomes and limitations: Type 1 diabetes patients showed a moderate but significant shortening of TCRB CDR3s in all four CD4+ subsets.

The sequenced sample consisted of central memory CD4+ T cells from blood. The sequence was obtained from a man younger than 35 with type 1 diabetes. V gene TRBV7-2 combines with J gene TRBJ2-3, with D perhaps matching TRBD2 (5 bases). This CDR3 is CASSLGRERRTDTQYF. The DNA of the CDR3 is TGTGCCAGCAGCTTAGGAAGGGAGCGCCGCACAGATACGCAGTATTTT.